Detailed here is one T cell receptor (beta chain). The target antigen is unknown. The source of the sample is a study of T cell responses to AZD1222 COVID-19 vaccine. Background on the study: Researchers grouped second doses given at about 4 or about 12 weeks into one pool. Study-wide points: Unmutated variant regions reportedly attract nearly half of all spike-specific TCRs. Receipt of two AZD1222 doses was followed by a rise in Spike-specific TCR breadth and depth. Clonal diversity may have been underestimated, and the donors were mostly white British, with more females than males.

Clones were read by immunoSEQ multiplex PCR, and TCRdb kept only the in-frame ones, dropping some. The sample yields about 140,000 clones, 85% to 95% seen once. This TCR was sampled from an adult in good health. The sample consisted of peripheral blood, taken on day 0 of AZD1222 vaccination.

CDR3 protein: CATSRHQGNSPLHF. CDR3 bases: TGTGCCACCAGCAGACACCAGGGAAATTCACCCCTCCACTTT. The chain uses TRBV15 and TRBJ1-6; possible D gene TRBD1, 5 bases. The CDR3 runs 14 residues. V was cut by 2 bases and J by 7 bases, with 9 bases left in between. Germline CDR1 and CDR2: LNHNV and YYDKDF (reference sequence).